Below, 19 T cell receptor beta chains from the same sample are listed, as sequenced in a study of identical twins. Via MiXCR, TCRdb re-called the 5' RACE reads, giving one row per CDR3 protein. The profile covers approximately 700,000 distinct CDR3 sequences, with over 5% appearing a single time and around 1.9% taken by the ten largest. Sequenced material: naive T cells sorted from blood. The receptors were gathered from a man younger than 35 in good health.

This clonotype was counted ten times or more. The rearrangement joins TRBV20-1 to TRBJ2-1, with 8 bases aligning to TRBD1. This CDR3 is 14 amino acids long. V dropped 1 base and J dropped 8; count of bases not matched to a gene: 7. Per germline, CDR1 DFQATT and CDR2 SNEGSKA (reference sequence). Written as DNA, the CDR3 is TGCAGTGCTAGAGGTTCGGACAGGGACGATGAGCAGTTCTTC. Protein product: CSARGSDRDDEQFF.

This clonotype was observed many times. The rearrangement uses TRBV12-3 or TRBV12-4 and TRBJ2-7; 8 nucleotides match TRBD1. CDR3 length: 13 amino acids. The J segment lost 6 bases and the V segment lost 6 bases, leaving 7 bases of the junction unmatched. CDR3 sequence: CASRTGQGGEQYF. The CDR3 bases are TGTGCCAGCAGAACCGGACAGGGCGGCGAGCAGTACTTC.

The rearrangement uses TRBV30 and TRBJ2-4; 12 bases fit TRBD2. The CDR3 loop spans 17 amino acids. Germline CDR1 GTSNPN, CDR2 SVGIG (reference sequence). The V segment lost 0 bases and the J segment 8 bases; nucleotides outside the gene matches: 11. CDR3 bases: TGTGCCTGGAGTGTACTTCCTAGCGGGAGGGCCGGGGACATTCAGTACTTC. Translation: CAWSVLPSGRAGDIQYF. The whole variable domain, filled in from reference TRBV30 and TRBJ2-4, reads SQTIHQWPATLVQPVGSPLSLECTVEGTSNPNLYWYRQAAGRGLQLLFYSVGIGQISSEVPQNLSASRPQDRQFILSSKKLLLSDSGFYLCAWSVLPSGRAGDIQYFGAGTRLSVL.

This clonotype showed up many times. This sequence joins TRBV12-3 or TRBV12-4 and TRBJ2-3, with a weak D call TRBD2 (5 bases). Between the trimmed V and J ends, which lost 2 bases and 4 bases, there was a span of 7 bases. CDR3 length: 13 residues. The CDR3 bases are TGTGCCAGCAGTTTATCTAGCCCAGATACGCAGTATTTT. It specifies CASSLSSPDTQYF.

The CDR3 spells CASSETDRYQPQHF. The CDR3 DNA is TGTGCCAGCAGCGAGACGGACAGGTACCAGCCCCAGCATTTT. The genes are TRBV7-9 and TRBJ1-5; 7 nucleotides agree with TRBD1. V gave up 5 bases and J gave up 7 bases; unmatched junction bases: 8. Germline CDR1 SEHNR, CDR2 FQNEAQ (reference sequence). This CDR3 has 14 amino acids.

This clonotype appeared many times. The genes are TRBV24-1 and TRBJ2-1; 7 bases match TRBD1. Per the germline V gene, CDR1 is KGHDR and CDR2 is SFDVKD. The CDR3 consists of 15 residues. V lost 3 bases and J lost 8; bases outside the gene matches: 9. The CDR3 DNA is TGTGCCACCAGTGATGCCGGGACAGCTTTCGATGAGCAGTTCTTC. Translation gives CATSDAGTAFDEQFF.

This clonotype was counted at least ten times. DNA for the CDR3: TGCAGCGTTGTGACAGGGGCCGAGCAGTACGTC. This gives the protein CSVVTGAEQYV. This chain joins TRBV29-1 and TRBJ2-7, with 8 bases aligning to TRBD1. V was pared by 4 bases and J by 6 bases, with 2 bases of the junction left unmatched. Looked up from germline, CDR1 is SQVTM and CDR2 is ANQGSEA. The CDR3 extends over 11 amino acids.

As for this clonotype: A much larger clone sits a single nucleotide away, making a read error possible. The conserved phenylalanine or tryptophan normally closing the CDR3 is absent here, so this likely arose from a read error. In DNA form, the CDR3 reads TGTGCCAGCTCACCAGAGAGATCTGGAAACACCATATATTGT. Protein product: CASSPERSGNTIYC. The genes are TRBV18 and TRBJ1-3; D call uncertain. CDR3 size: 14 residues. CDR1 is KGHSH and CDR2 is LQKENI in the germline V gene. The ends were cut back, 2 bases at V and 1 base at J, with 6 bases in the middle.

J is TRBJ1-3 and V is TRBV6-5; the D is unclear. The CDR3 loop spans 14 amino acids. Deletions cut 0 bases from V and 3 bases from J, with 6 bases between. CDR1 and CDR2 from the germline V gene are MNHEY and SVGAGI. As DNA, the CDR3 is TGTGCCAGCAGTTACTCGACTCGTGGAAACACCATATATTTT. It codes for CASSYSTRGNTIYF.

This chain uses TRBV5-1 with TRBJ2-7, with D unclear. The V end lost 0 bases, the J end lost 6 bases, and 13 bases lay between the germline ends. Germline CDR1 SGHRS, CDR2 YFSETQ. This CDR3 spans 14 amino acids. This CDR3 reads CASSLDVGSGEQYV. CDR3 nucleotides: TGCGCCAGCAGCTTGGATGTGGGATCGGGCGAGCAGTACGTC.

This clonotype has a count of ten or more. This sequence joins TRBV12-3 or TRBV12-4 and TRBJ2-7; 9 bases line up with TRBD2. This CDR3 has 14 amino acids. The V and J ends lost 7 bases and 5 bases, in that order; junction bases with no gene match: 9. The CDR3 DNA reads as TGTGCCAGCACCTCTAGCGGGAAAGGTGACGAGCAGTACTTC. It specifies CASTSSGKGDEQYF.

Only a few counts were recorded for this clonotype. The chain has TRBV5-1 and TRBJ2-5; 9 bases are shared with TRBD1. The CDR3 spans 16 residues. CDR1 and CDR2 from the germline V gene are SGHRS and YFSETQ. Germline trimming cut 0 bases from V and 6 bases from J; bases unmatched to any gene: 9. CDR3 nucleotide sequence: TGCGCCAGCAGCTTGGGGCCGACAGGGGGTCAGAAGACCCAGTACTTC. Translation: CASSLGPTGGQKTQYF.

On this clonotype itself: One junction end disagrees with the germline gene, perhaps due to a read error. The chain recombines TRBV7-9 with TRBJ2-5, with D possibly called TRBD1 or TRBD2 (6 bases each). Germline V lookup: CDR1 SEHNR, CDR2 FQNEAQ (reference sequence). The CDR3 has 8 amino acids. The CDR3 DNA sequence: TGCGGGGGCTGGACCCAGTACTTC. This translates into CGGWTQYF. Based on the CDR3 plus reference TRBV7-9 and TRBJ2-5, the full variable domain is DTGVSQNPRHKITKRGQNVTFRCDPISEHNRLYWYRQTLGQGPEFLTYFQNEAQLEKSRLLSDRFSAERPKGSFSTLEIQRTEQGDSAMYLCGGWTQYFGPGTRLLVL.

V gene TRBV5-1 combines with J gene TRBJ2-3, with 7 bases matching TRBD2. This CDR3 comprises 16 residues. V trimming: 4 bases; J trimming: 0 bases; junction bases outside the gene matches: 8. The germline V gene has CDR1 SGHRS and CDR2 YFSETQ. Here the CDR3 DNA reads TGCGCCAGCAGCCGAGCGGGACTCCTAAGCACAGATACGCAGTATTTT. Encoded protein: CASSRAGLLSTDTQYF.

This chain links TRBV10-3 with TRBJ2-2; TRBD1 matches at 9 bases. The V gene's germline CDR1 is ENHRY and CDR2 SYGVKD. V was pared by 8 bases and J by 4 bases, with 5 bases of the junction left unmatched. The CDR3 is 14 amino acids. This chain's CDR3 is CAIGGTGLTGELFF. Here the CDR3 DNA reads TGTGCCATCGGCGGGACAGGGCTCACCGGGGAGCTGTTTTTT.

This clonotype has a count of ten or more. The chain links TRBV15 to TRBJ2-1, with a weak D call TRBD2 (6 bases). V lost 0 bases and J 5 bases, leaving 14 bases between the germline ends. CDR1 and CDR2 (germline): LNHNV, YYDKDF (reference sequence). The CDR3 has 16 residues. The CDR3 sequence: CATSRDLIGSNNEQFF. The CDR3 DNA is TGTGCCACCAGCAGAGATCTTATCGGGAGTAACAATGAGCAGTTCTTC.

This chain uses TRBV3-1 with TRBJ2-5, with TRBD2 matching 10 bases. The CDR3 totals 17 residues. The V gene's germline CDR1 is LGHDT and CDR2 YNNKEL (reference sequence). V trimming: 0 bases; J trimming: 7 bases; junction bases outside the gene matches: 11. CDR3 nucleotide sequence: TGTGCCAGCAGCCAAGATTGGCCAGCGGGAGGGGGAGGGACCCAGTACTTC. Amino acid sequence: CASSQDWPAGGGGTQYF.

V and J are TRBV6-5 and TRBJ2-5; weak D call: TRBD1 (6 bases). CDR3 size: 14 residues. V was pared by 0 bases and J by 6 bases, with 11 bases between. Germline CDR1 MNHEY, CDR2 SVGAGI. The CDR3 here is CASSYSTGIQTQYF. The CDR3, as DNA: TGTGCCAGCAGTTACTCCACAGGGATCCAGACCCAGTACTTC.

This clonotype was counted between two and nine times. V usage is TRBV25-1 and J usage is TRBJ1-3; no clear D gene. Trimming pared 3 bases from V and 3 bases from J, leaving 9 bases between. This CDR3 region has 14 residues. Germline CDR1 MGHDK, CDR2 SYGVNS. The CDR3 spells CASSDAGSGNTIYF. The CDR3 DNA follows: TGTGCCAGCAGTGATGCGGGAAGTGGAAACACCATATATTTT.